The 27 T cell receptor beta chains presented below share a single source sample, sequenced in a study of cytomegalovirus exposure and HLA in healthy donors. With 60 Vbeta and 13 Jbeta primers, the PCR was carried out. Sequencing was performed with immunoSEQ multiplex PCR; in TCRdb, only in-frame clones are kept and a portion is missing. Recorded for this sample: 75,000 to 100,000 clones. The sequencing input was PBMCs. The receptors here all came from a woman aged 55-75 years in good health and CMV-seronegative.

The CDR3 spells CASSAWRVANTGELFF. CDR3 bases: TGTGCCAGCAGCGCATGGCGGGTGGCGAACACCGGGGAGCTGTTTTTT. V gene TRBV11-2 combines with J gene TRBJ2-2; a weak D match, TRBD2 (5 bases). Trimming shortened V by 5 bases and J by 0 bases, and 13 bases separated the two germline ends. The CDR3 loop spans 16 amino acids. Germline CDR1 SGHAT, CDR2 FQNNGV.

The chain employs TRBV29-1 and TRBJ2-1; 13 bases align to TRBD2. CDR1 and CDR2 from the germline V gene are SQVTM and ANQGSEA. CDR3 size: 15 residues. The V gene end was trimmed by 3 bases and the J gene end by 9 bases; junction bases not matched to a gene: 8. CDR3 protein: CSVERTSGRRGEQFF. CDR3 nucleotide sequence: TGCAGCGTTGAGCGGACTAGCGGGAGAAGAGGTGAGCAGTTCTTC.

V is TRBV27 and J is TRBJ1-1, with D maybe TRBD1 (5 bases). The CDR3 sequence is 14 residues long. The germline V and J ends were trimmed by 5 bases and 5 bases, with 15 bases remaining between them. Germline V gene data show CDR1 as MNHEY and CDR2 as SMNVEV (reference sequence). The CDR3 sequence is CASSPLGGWTEAFF. The CDR3 DNA follows: TGTGCCAGCAGTCCCCTGGGGGGATGGACTGAAGCTTTCTTT.

The chain recombines TRBV6-6 with TRBJ2-1, with 9 bases matching TRBD2. The trim removed 8 bases at V and 9 bases at J, leaving 11 bases unmatched. CDR3 length: 14 amino acids. The V gene's germline CDR1 is MNHNY and CDR2 SVGAGI (reference sequence). CDR3 DNA: TGTGCCAGCGGAGCGGGAGGTTTCTGGAGTGAGCAGTTCTTC. This codes for CASGAGGFWSEQFF.

The chain combines TRBV7-2 with TRBJ2-2; possible D gene TRBD2, 6 bases. The germline gives CDR1 SGHTA, CDR2 FQGNSA. V gave up 1 base and J gave up 3 bases, with 12 bases separating them. The CDR3 length is 16 residues. The CDR3 nucleotides read TGTGCCAGCAGCTTAGTGGGGGGAGAGCACACCGGGGAGCTGTTTTTT. Encoded protein: CASSLVGGEHTGELFF.

The V and J genes are TRBV7-8 and TRBJ2-7, with D perhaps TRBD1 (5 bases). Trimming removed 4 bases from V and 3 bases from J, with 13 bases in between. The germline gives CDR1 SGHVS, CDR2 FQNEAQ. The length of the CDR3 is 14 residues. The CDR3 coding sequence is TGTGCCAGCAGCTCAAACAGACAGAGCTACGAGCAGTACTTC. This translates into CASSSNRQSYEQYF.

The chain uses TRBV10-3 and TRBJ2-4; 12 bases are a match to TRBD2. This CDR3 region has 16 residues. The germline gives CDR1 ENHRY, CDR2 SYGVKD. V dropped 3 bases and J dropped 7; count of bases not matched to a gene: 7. CDR3 amino acids: CAISEASGRAVNIQYF. CDR3 bases: TGTGCCATCAGTGAAGCTAGCGGGAGGGCGGTTAACATTCAGTACTTC.

CDR3 in DNA: TGTGCCAGCTCCCCGGGACAGATCTACGAGCAGTACTTC. Amino acid sequence: CASSPGQIYEQYF. The chain links TRBV18 to TRBJ2-7, with TRBD1 matching over 7 bases. This CDR3 contains 13 residues. The germline V gene encodes CDR1 KGHSH and CDR2 LQKENI. Trimming took 6 bases from V and 3 from J; bases not matched to a gene: 5.

In DNA, the CDR3 is TGTGCCAGCAGCTCCCAGCGGGAGAAGGGAGGAGATACGCAGTATTTT. This encodes CASSSQREKGGDTQYF. The rearrangement links TRBV7-6 to TRBJ2-3, with 8 positions matching TRBD2. Germline CDR1 and CDR2: SGHVS and FNYEAQ. The V and J ends lost 4 bases and 5 bases, in that order; junction bases with no gene match: 11. The CDR3 runs to 16 residues. The full variable domain, rest sourced from reference TRBV7-6 and TRBJ2-3, is GAGVSQSPRYKVTKRGQDVALRCDPISGHVSLYWYRQALGQGPEFLTYFNYEAQQDKSGLPNDRFSAERPEGSISTLTIQRTEQRDSAMYRCASSSQREKGGDTQYFGPGTRLTVL.

This chain joins TRBV2 and TRBJ2-4, with 7 bases that match TRBD1. Trimming took 6 bases from V and 6 from J; bases not matched to a gene: 8. CDR3 length: 14 amino acids. CDR1 is SNHLY and CDR2 is FYNNEI in the germline V gene. The CDR3 spells CASSRTGEGNIQYF. In nucleotides, the CDR3 is TGTGCCAGCAGCAGGACAGGAGAAGGAAACATTCAGTACTTC.

CDR3: CASSYSGVPTDTQYF. The CDR3 DNA follows: TGTGCCAGCAGTTACTCGGGAGTGCCGACAGATACGCAGTATTTT. The chain is built from TRBV6-5 and TRBJ2-3, with a weak D call TRBD2 (5 bases). V lost 0 bases and J 3 bases, leaving 10 bases between the germline ends. Germline V gene lookup returns CDR1 MNHEY and CDR2 SVGAGI. The CDR3 consists of 15 residues.

The V gene is TRBV20-1, the J gene TRBJ1-1; maybe TRBD1 (5 bases). CDR3 size: 11 residues. V was shortened by 5 bases and J by 7 bases, with 11 bases between the two germline ends. Germline lookup yields CDR1 DFQATT and CDR2 SNEGSKA (reference sequence). The CDR3 DNA reads TGCAGTGCTGTCGCAGGGTTTGAAGCTTTCTTT. Protein sequence: CSAVAGFEAFF.

The chain links TRBV4-2 to TRBJ2-1; 11 positions match TRBD2. V shed 3 bases, J shed 5 bases, and the junction held 15 bases outside the gene matches. CDR1 and CDR2 from the germline V gene are LGHNA and YNFKEQ. The CDR3 covers 19 residues. Here the CDR3 reads CASSHFPSPGTSGHNEQFF. As DNA, the CDR3 is TGTGCCAGCAGCCATTTCCCCTCTCCCGGGACTAGCGGACACAATGAGCAGTTCTTC.

This rearrangement joins TRBV7-3 to TRBJ2-1; 7 nucleotides line up with TRBD2. Germline lookup yields CDR1 SGHTA and CDR2 FQGTGA. CDR3 length equals 15 residues. Trimming cost V 5 bases and J 3 bases; bases outside gene matches: 7. CDR3 region: CASSRRGTLYNEQFF. In DNA, the CDR3 is TGTGCCAGCAGCCGGCGGGGGACCCTCTACAATGAGCAGTTCTTC.

The rearrangement joins TRBV7-9 to TRBJ2-6, with 8 bases fitting TRBD1. CDR1 is SEHNR, CDR2 FQNEAQ, per germline (reference sequence). There are 18 residues in the CDR3. The ends lost 8 bases at V and 0 bases at J; junction bases unmatched: 12. CDR3 coding DNA: TGTGCCAGCCAGAACGCGGGACAGGAAGCCTCTGGGGCCAACGTCCTGACTTTC. It encodes CASQNAGQEASGANVLTF.

This chain connects TRBV11-2 to TRBJ1-4, with D possibly matching TRBD1 (6 bases). From germline, CDR1 is SGHAT and CDR2 FQNNGV. The V end lost 3 bases, the J end lost 6 bases, and 17 bases lay between the germline ends. The CDR3 spans 16 residues. The CDR3 DNA reads as TGTGCCAGCAGCTTTCAGGGGTCGTATGAGGATGAAAAACTGTTTTTT. Translating it yields CASSFQGSYEDEKLFF.

The CDR3 here is CASSMGGMYYGYTF. CDR3 in DNA: TGTGCCAGCAGTATGGGAGGGATGTACTATGGCTACACCTTC. V is TRBV7-9 and J is TRBJ1-2; D gene ambiguous. Germline-derived CDR1 and CDR2 are SEHNR and FQNEAQ (reference sequence). Trimming removed 6 bases at V and 3 bases at J, with 14 bases between. The CDR3 is made up of 14 amino acids. The whole variable domain, remainder taken from reference TRBV7-9 and TRBJ1-2, is DTGVSQNPRHKITKRGQNVTFRCDPISEHNRLYWYRQTLGQGPEFLTYFQNEAQLEKSRLLSDRFSAERPKGSFSTLEIQRTEQGDSAMYLCASSMGGMYYGYTFGSGTRLTVV.

The chain is built from TRBV6-1 and TRBJ1-1; TRBD1 matches at 7 bases. This CDR3 spans 14 amino acids. Looked up from germline, CDR1 is MNHNS and CDR2 is SASEGT. With 6 bases clipped from V and 0 bases from J, the junction kept 4 bases outside the gene matches. CDR3 in amino acids: CASSRGQLNTEAFF. The CDR3 bases are TGTGCCAGCAGCAGGGGACAGCTGAACACTGAAGCTTTCTTT.

V and J are TRBV5-4 and TRBJ2-5; the D gene is possibly TRBD2 (6 bases). Trimming removed 4 bases from V and 9 bases from J, with 10 bases in between. Per the germline V gene, CDR1 is SGHNT and CDR2 is YYREEE (reference sequence). The CDR3 is 11 amino acids. The CDR3 is CASSMGEAQYF. In DNA, the CDR3 is TGTGCCAGCAGCATGGGGGAGGCCCAGTACTTC.

CDR3 coding DNA: TGTGCCATCAGCCCAGCTAGCGGCCCAGAGCAGTACTTC. Translation: CAISPASGPEQYF. V and J are TRBV10-3 and TRBJ2-7, with TRBD2 matching over 7 bases. The CDR3 totals 13 residues. V shed 6 bases and J 7 bases; nucleotides not matched to a gene: 9. CDR1 and CDR2 (germline): ENHRY, SYGVKD.

The rearrangement joins TRBV28 to TRBJ2-7, with 7 nucleotides matching TRBD1. This CDR3 comprises 15 residues. Germline values: CDR1 MDHEN, CDR2 SYDVKM. V lost 5 bases and J lost 3; bases outside the gene matches: 10. In DNA form, the CDR3 reads TGTGCCAGCAGTGCCCGACAGGGTTTGGGCTACGAGCAGTACTTC. It translates to CASSARQGLGYEQYF.

The chain recombines TRBV18 with TRBJ2-7, with TRBD1 matching over 10 bases. Germline values: CDR1 KGHSH, CDR2 LQKENI. The V segment lost 2 bases and the J segment 5 bases; nucleotides outside the gene matches: 12. This CDR3 comprises 17 residues. This chain's CDR3 is CASSPSSRDRGPDEQYF. In DNA form, the CDR3 reads TGTGCCAGCTCACCATCTTCTCGAGACAGGGGGCCTGACGAGCAGTACTTC.

The rearrangement joins TRBV6-5 to TRBJ2-7, with D perhaps TRBD1 (6 bases). V was cut by 2 bases and J by 4 bases, with 12 bases left in between. Germline-derived CDR1 and CDR2 are MNHEY and SVGAGI. The CDR3 runs 14 residues. The CDR3 reads CASSYAGQRYEQYF. The CDR3 DNA reads TGTGCCAGCAGTTACGCTGGACAGCGATACGAGCAGTACTTC.

This clone is deemed medium-sized (0.01 to 0.1%) by its frequency. The V call is TRBV6-1, the J call TRBJ1-4; D gene ambiguous. This CDR3 is built from 14 residues. CDR1 is MNHNS and CDR2 is SASEGT in the germline V gene. The V and J ends lost 6 bases and 10 bases respectively, with 18 bases between them. CDR3 region: CASSSAGQGVKLFF. For the CDR3, the DNA is TGTGCCAGCAGCTCGGCGGGCCAAGGTGTAAAACTGTTTTTT.

CDR3 nucleotide sequence: TGCGCCAGCAGGACGGCGGGAGGGGCGACCGGGGAGCTGTTTTTT. It translates to CASRTAGGATGELFF. The rearrangement links TRBV5-1 to TRBJ2-2; 9 nucleotides agree with TRBD2. The J segment lost 5 bases and the V segment lost 5 bases, leaving 7 bases of the junction unmatched. Germline V gene lookup returns CDR1 SGHRS and CDR2 YFSETQ. The CDR3 covers 15 residues.

The chain couples TRBV7-8 to TRBJ1-1; TRBD1 is a possible D gene (5 bases). The CDR3 runs to 14 residues. Germline CDR1 reads SGHVS; CDR2 reads FQNEAQ. The V end lost 3 bases, the J end lost 4 bases, and 12 bases lay between the germline ends. The CDR3 DNA reads TGTGCCAGCAGCTTCCCGGGGGGGGGCACTGAAGCTTTCTTT. Residues: CASSFPGGGTEAFF.

The chain is built from TRBV5-1 and TRBJ1-5; D is perhaps TRBD1 (5 bases). Looked up from germline, CDR1 is SGHRS and CDR2 is YFSETQ. The CDR3 contains 14 residues. The germline V and J ends were trimmed by 0 bases and 3 bases, with 7 bases remaining between them. The CDR3 here is CASSLEGSNQPQHF. The CDR3 nucleotides read TGCGCCAGCAGCTTGGAGGGGTCCAATCAGCCCCAGCATTTT. Full variable domain (remainder filled in from reference TRBV5-1 and TRBJ1-5): KAGVTQTPRYLIKTRGQQVTLSCSPISGHRSVSWYQQTPGQGLQFLFEYFSETQRNKGNFPGRFSGRQFSNSRSEMNVSTLELGDSALYLCASSLEGSNQPQHFGDGTRLSIL.